These T cell receptor beta chains were read from a single sample in a study of shared clonotypes between healthy human individuals. Here immunoSEQ multiplex PCR was the method, and the copy in TCRdb shows in-frame clones only, minus some. The table shows 700,000 or so clones, with about 78% occurring only once. The specimen was memory CD4+ T cells sorted from blood. The receptors come from a woman aged 25 to 39 in good health. The CDR3 runs from the conserved cysteine through the conserved F or W. Fields, in order: D gene, V gene, J gene, clone size, CDR3 protein, CDR3 DNA. A D gene is named only where the DNA matches it firmly. Size tells how often a clone was seen (once, few, many) or the class of an expanded clone, and some rows leave it out.

.	TRBV28	TRBJ2-1	many	CASSAHEGVTYNEQFF	TGTGCCAGCAGTGCCCACGAAGGGGTGACCTACAATGAGCAGTTCTTC
TRBD2	TRBV5-1	TRBJ2-7	once	CASSVGLADISYEQYF	TGCGCCAGCAGCGTGGGACTAGCGGATATCTCCTACGAGCAGTACTTC
.	TRBV19	TRBJ2-7	.	CASSSETGFTYEQYF	TGTGCCAGTAGCTCCGAGACAGGTTTCACCTACGAGCAGTACTTC
TRBD1	TRBV9	TRBJ2-1	.	CASSPRTGLNEQFF	TGTGCCAGCAGCCCCCGGACAGGGCTGAATGAGCAGTTCTTC
TRBD2	TRBV28	TRBJ2-3	.	CASSPISGSMDTQYF	TGTGCCAGCAGTCCGATTAGCGGGAGCATGGATACGCAGTATTTT
TRBD1	TRBV14	TRBJ1-4	.	CASSQLTGGSEKLFF	TGTGCCAGCAGCCAATTAACAGGGGGGAGTGAAAAACTGTTTTTT
.	TRBV29-1	TRBJ2-7	once	CSVAPSGQGGEQYF	TGCAGCGTCGCCCCTTCGGGGCAGGGGGGCGAGCAGTACTTC
TRBD1	TRBV6-5	TRBJ1-2	.	CASRAQGGGYGYTF	TGTGCCAGCAGAGCTCAGGGGGGAGGCTATGGCTACACCTTC
TRBD1	TRBV18	TRBJ1-2	once	CASSQTRTRDSPYGYTF	TGTGCCAGCTCACAAACTAGGACCCGGGACAGCCCCTATGGCTACACCTTC
.	TRBV5-4	TRBJ2-7	.	CASSSDFRGAYEQYF	TGTGCCAGCAGCTCGGACTTCAGGGGAGCCTACGAGCAGTACTTC
.	TRBV11-2	TRBJ2-2	.	CASSPGPLNTGELFF	TGTGCCAGCAGCCCAGGACCCCTGAACACCGGGGAGCTGTTTTTT
.	TRBV30	TRBJ1-3	.	CACPSGGNTIYF	TGTGCCTGTCCTTCAGGCGGAAACACCATATATTTT
.	TRBV5-6	TRBJ2-5	.	CASSLLQGETQYF	TGTGCCAGCAGCTTGCTTCAGGGGGAGACCCAGTACTTC
.	TRBV19	TRBJ2-2	once	CASIRRAGSAGELFF	TGTGCCAGTATCCGGCGGGCAGGGTCTGCCGGGGAGCTGTTTTTT
TRBD1	TRBV7-6	TRBJ1-1	few	CASSFQDTGGTEAFF	TGTGCCAGCAGCTTCCAGGACACAGGGGGGACTGAAGCTTTCTTT
.	TRBV10-1	TRBJ2-7	.	CASSGGTSVYEQYF	TGCGCCAGCAGTGGTGGGACCTCGGTCTACGAGCAGTACTTC
TRBD1	TRBV5-1	TRBJ1-2	.	CASSPGTGGTGYTF	TGCGCCAGCAGCCCCGGGACAGGGGGGACTGGCTACACCTTC
.	TRBV28	TRBJ1-2	.	CASKGSWWDYGYTF	TGTGCCAGCAAAGGAAGTTGGTGGGACTATGGCTACACCTTC